What follows is one T cell receptor beta chain and its context. Germline CDR1 is SGHDN and CDR2 is FVKESK. The CDR3 contains 15 residues. V was trimmed by 1 base and J by 2 bases, leaving 11 bases between them. The data originate from a study of blood T cell repertoires in COVID-19. Overall study: Sites in the United States, Italy and Spain provided acute and convalescent COVID-19 samples.

Per the authors' pipeline: Amplification of reference gene primers provided the estimated nucleated cell counts. TCRdb's table, derived via immunoSEQ multiplex PCR, lists solely in-frame clones and lacks some. V, J and clone size were drawn from that table, and D and trimming were deduced from the DNA. The table lists 200,000 to 250,000 clones, about 94% of them singletons. This chain joins TRBV14 and TRBJ1-2; a weak D match, TRBD1 (6 bases). Material for sequencing was peripheral blood. The receptor's source is a man between 60 and 75 years old with COVID-19, enrolled during active disease. The CDR3: CASSQVAGANYGYTF. CDR3 coding DNA: TGTGCCAGCAGCCAAGTTGCAGGGGCGAACTATGGCTACACCTTC.